This T cell receptor (beta chain) was sequenced during a study of T-cell memory formation after mild COVID-19. Study overall: The TCR clusters were mostly specific to one donor. Study-wide points: Cross-reactive memory apparently joined, as some responding clones appeared in pre-infection memory. Clones that shrank (day 15 to 85) were balanced CD4/CD8, whereas later expanders leaned CD4+.

The ends were cut back, 2 bases at V and 2 bases at J, with 18 bases in the middle. Germline CDR1 reads SGHDN; CDR2 reads FVKESK. The CDR3 is 17 amino acids. As for this clonotype: Its target is unknown.

TCRdb recomputed calls from the 5' RACE reads with MiXCR, one row per CDR3 protein. The data contain some 120,000 distinct CDR3 sequences, about a sixth of them singletons. This TCR derives from an adult woman who had mild COVID-19 (a few samples of this study predate the infection). Cell type and time point are not known. The chain links TRBV14 to TRBJ2-5; either TRBD1 or TRBD2 may supply D (5 bases each). Specimen: PBMCs or a T cell subset sorted from them (not recorded which). The CDR3 DNA reads as TGTGCCAGCAGCCAACTAGGTCTTGGGACGGTTCAAGAGACCCAGTACTTC. Translation: CASSQLGLGTVQETQYF.